Described below is a single T cell receptor beta chain sequence and its context. Its specificity is not known. The sample originates from a study of cytomegalovirus exposure and HLA in healthy donors. With V trimmed by 2 bases and J by 4 bases, 10 bases remained unmatched. There are 17 residues in the CDR3. Germline CDR1 SNHLY, CDR2 FYNNEI. Study-level points and caveats: Most TCR sequences were seen very rarely across donors, but some public TCRs occurred in many. According to a subsequent analysis, TCR clusters identified in the first cohort showed a tendency to co-occur across the approximately 120 validation repertoires. Some TCR beta chains (about 180 of them) were listed as cytomegalovirus-associated. For cytomegalovirus status, the classifier reportedly gave diagnoses with high specificity and sensitivity.

Profiling relied on immunoSEQ multiplex PCR, and the TCRdb table lists in-frame clones only, not all of them. The table includes some 120,000 clones, 80% to 90% detected once. This chain connects TRBV2 to TRBJ2-3; 9 nucleotides line up with TRBD2. The TCR was taken from a young woman in good health and CMV-seronegative. Sequencing was done on a sample of PBMCs. CDR3 amino acids: CASSELEWTSESDTQYF. DNA of the CDR3: TGTGCCAGCAGTGAATTGGAGTGGACTAGCGAGTCAGATACGCAGTATTTT. Complete variable domain (other parts from reference TRBV2 and TRBJ2-3): EPEVTQTPSHQVTQMGQEVILRCVPISNHLYFYWYRQILGQKVEFLVSFYNNEISEKSEIFDDQFSVERPDGSNFTLKIRSTKLEDSAMYFCASSELEWTSESDTQYFGPGTRLTVL.